Sequencing of this T cell receptor beta chain was carried out in a study of cytomegalovirus exposure and HLA in healthy donors. Overall study: A data release that came early held tens of millions of unique TCRs from HLA-typed donors. Notes on the study in general: Later examination showed HLA-associated TCR beta chains had greater clonal expansion than equally common others. Likely technical artifact: a cluster of highly shared sequence variants. The study listed 150 to 200 cytomegalovirus-associated TCR beta chains.

This clone was detected only once. The antigen is undetermined. CDR1 is MNHEY and CDR2 is SMNVEV in the germline V gene (reference sequence). Trimming at V came to 9 bases and at J to 6 bases, leaving 15 bases not matched to a gene. The CDR3 has 16 amino acids. PCR amplification relied on 60 Vbeta primers (plus 13 Jbeta primers). Some clones are missing from TCRdb's copy, which holds only in-frame ones; the method was immunoSEQ multiplex PCR. The sample lists hundreds of thousands of clones, 70% to 90% occurring once. Sequenced sample: PBMCs. This clonotype was sampled from a woman aged 18 to 35 in good health and CMV-seronegative. This chain connects TRBV27 to TRBJ1-2; TRBD1 aligns across 11 bases. CDR3 amino acids: CARGQRLGQGADGYTF. The CDR3 coding sequence is TGTGCCAGGGGTCAGAGACTCGGACAGGGGGCCGATGGCTACACCTTC.